Listed here are 11 T cell receptor beta chains from one sample, sequenced in a study of cytomegalovirus exposure and HLA in healthy donors. PCR primers comprised 60 Vbeta and 13 Jbeta primers. Repertoires were generated with immunoSEQ multiplex PCR, while TCRdb's copy carries only in-frame clones and drops some. This repertoire shows about 250,000 clones, 72% found once; its top ten account for 2% to 2.5%. The material sequenced was PBMCs. The receptors originated from a female donor in good health and CMV-seronegative.

The chain couples TRBV4-1 to TRBJ1-5; TRBD1 matches 7 bases. Germline-derived CDR1 and CDR2 are MGHRA and YSYEKL. V trimming: 1 base; J trimming: 2 bases; junction bases outside the gene matches: 5. The CDR3 loop spans 16 amino acids. CDR3 amino acids: CASSQVIGTGNQPQHF. In DNA, the CDR3 is TGCGCCAGCAGCCAAGTGATCGGGACAGGCAATCAGCCCCAGCATTTT.

The chain is built from TRBV10-2 and TRBJ2-3, with D perhaps matching TRBD2 (6 bases). V shed 7 bases and J shed 3 bases, with 14 bases lying between them. Germline lookup yields CDR1 WSHSY and CDR2 SAAADI. This CDR3 is 14 amino acids long. The CDR3 is CASISGRRTDTQYF. Written as DNA, the CDR3 is TGCGCCAGCATTAGCGGAAGAAGAACAGATACGCAGTATTTT.

In this sample, this clone turned up once. The J gene is TRBJ1-2, the V gene TRBV4-2; no clear D. This CDR3 comprises 12 residues. Trimming took 1 base from V and 4 from J, leaving 4 bases between them. The germline V gene has CDR1 LGHNA and CDR2 YNFKEQ. In DNA form, the CDR3 reads TGTGCCAGCAGCCAAGCCAGCTATGGCTACACCTTC. This sequence encodes CASSQASYGYTF.

V gene TRBV7-2 combines with J gene TRBJ1-2, with TRBD1 matching 7 bases. With V trimmed by 2 bases and J by 0 bases, 6 bases remained unmatched. The CDR3 runs to 16 residues. Germline V gives CDR1 SGHTA, CDR2 FQGNSA. The CDR3 here is CASSLFVGQSNYGYTF. The CDR3 bases are TGTGCCAGCAGCTTATTCGTGGGACAGTCTAACTATGGCTACACCTTC.

This clone came up a few times. Compared with germline, one end of the junction differs, possibly owing to a read error. This chain joins TRBV6-1 and TRBJ1-1; D not resolved. The germline CDR1 and CDR2 sequences are MNHNS and SASEGT. This CDR3 spans 15 amino acids. CDR3 sequence reads: CASSEVYGVNTEAFF. CDR3 coding DNA: TGTGCCAGCAGCGAAGTTTACGGGGTGAACACTGAAGCTTTCTTT.

This clone was picked up a small number of times. Other DNA variants within this sample encode the same CDR3. V gene TRBV5-5 combines with J gene TRBJ2-3; a weak D match, TRBD2 (7 bases). V lost 0 bases, J lost 0 bases, and 11 bases lay in between. The germline V gene encodes CDR1 SGHKS and CDR2 YYEKEE (reference sequence). The CDR3 is made up of 16 amino acids. The DNA of the CDR3 is TGTGCCAGCAGCTTGGTAGGGGGAGGGAGCACAGATACGCAGTATTTT. It is translated as CASSLVGGGSTDTQYF.

This clone was seen only once. The chain uses TRBV2 and TRBJ2-3, with 7 bases fitting TRBD2. V dropped 0 bases and J dropped 5; count of bases not matched to a gene: 5. Germline loops: CDR1 SNHLY, CDR2 FYNNEI. There are 15 residues in the CDR3. The CDR3 loop reads CASSEARLAGDTQYF. CDR3 DNA sequence: TGTGCCAGCAGTGAAGCGCGACTAGCAGGAGATACGCAGTATTTT.

The J gene is TRBJ1-2, the V gene TRBV13, with 8 bases that match TRBD1. Losses at the gene ends were 4 bases for V and 8 bases for J; bases not matched to a gene: 9. Germline values: CDR1 PRHDT, CDR2 FYEKMQ (reference sequence). This CDR3 contains 14 residues. The CDR3 nucleotides read TGTGCCAGCAGCTCTATCGCCAGGGGGCCGGGCTACACCTTC. This codes for CASSSIARGPGYTF.

The chain recombines TRBV7-2 with TRBJ1-3; D not certain. V gave up 2 bases and J gave up 0 bases, with 5 bases separating them. The length of the CDR3 is 14 residues. Germline CDR1 reads SGHTA; CDR2 reads FQGNSA. CDR3 nucleotide sequence: TGTGCCAGCAGCTTAAGCGGCTCTGGAAACACCATATATTTT. Its protein product is CASSLSGSGNTIYF.

The chain uses TRBV9 and TRBJ2-1; 9 nucleotides agree with TRBD2. CDR1 is SGDLS and CDR2 is YYNGEE in the germline V gene. Trimming at V came to 4 bases and at J to 6 bases, leaving 8 bases not matched to a gene. CDR3 size: 15 residues. CDR3 in amino acids: CASSPLTSGFNEQFF. The CDR3 region has the DNA TGTGCCAGCAGCCCCCTAACTAGCGGGTTCAATGAGCAGTTCTTC. Full variable domain (remainder filled in from reference TRBV9 and TRBJ2-1): DSGVTQTPKHLITATGQRVTLRCSPRSGDLSVYWYQQSLDQGLQFLIQYYNGEERAKGNILERFSAQQFPDLHSELNLSSLELGDSALYFCASSPLTSGFNEQFFGPGTRLTVL.

The chain is built from TRBV5-4 and TRBJ1-2; D might be TRBD1 (6 bases). CDR3 length: 14 amino acids. The germline gives CDR1 SGHNT, CDR2 YYREEE (reference sequence). Trimming left V 5 bases short and J 8 bases short, with 19 bases between. The CDR3 DNA is TGTGCCAGCAGTCCCGACAGGACTGAAAGGGGCTACACCTTC. This gives the protein CASSPDRTERGYTF. Supplemented by reference TRBV5-4 and TRBJ1-2, the full variable domain reads ETGVTQSPTHLIKTRGQQVTLRCSSQSGHNTVSWYQQALGQGPQFIFQYYREEENGRGNFPPRFSGLQFPNYSSELNVNALELDDSALYLCASSPDRTERGYTFGSGTRLTVV.